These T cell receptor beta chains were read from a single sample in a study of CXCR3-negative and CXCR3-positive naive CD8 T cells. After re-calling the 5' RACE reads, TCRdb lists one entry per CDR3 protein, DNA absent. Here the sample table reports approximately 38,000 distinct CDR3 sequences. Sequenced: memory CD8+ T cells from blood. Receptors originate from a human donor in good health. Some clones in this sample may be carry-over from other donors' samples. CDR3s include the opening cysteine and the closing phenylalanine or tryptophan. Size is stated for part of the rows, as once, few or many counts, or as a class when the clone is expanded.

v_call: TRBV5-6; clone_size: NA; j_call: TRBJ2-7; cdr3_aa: CASSLGYHASYEQYF
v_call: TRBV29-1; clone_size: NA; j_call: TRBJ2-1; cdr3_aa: CSVEDLRYKDYNEQFF
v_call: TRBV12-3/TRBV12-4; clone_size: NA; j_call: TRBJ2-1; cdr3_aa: CASSSDETTSGGGLGVF
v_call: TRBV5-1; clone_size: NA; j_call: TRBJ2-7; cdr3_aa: CASSLGGVDYEQYF
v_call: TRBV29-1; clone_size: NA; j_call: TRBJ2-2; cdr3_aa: CSGFGTPNTGELFF
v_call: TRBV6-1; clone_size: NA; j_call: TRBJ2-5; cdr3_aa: CASRGNRVGGETQYF
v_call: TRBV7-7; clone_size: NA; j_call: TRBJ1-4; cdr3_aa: CASSVGQGEKLFF
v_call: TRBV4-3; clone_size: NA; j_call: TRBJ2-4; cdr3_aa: CASSQDRDENIQYF
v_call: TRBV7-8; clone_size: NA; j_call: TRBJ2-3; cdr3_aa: CASSPPGGEISTDTQYF
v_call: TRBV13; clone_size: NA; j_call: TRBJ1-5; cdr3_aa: CASSLGNWMQPQHF
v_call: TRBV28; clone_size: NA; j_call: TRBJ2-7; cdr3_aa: CASSWTALSYEQYF
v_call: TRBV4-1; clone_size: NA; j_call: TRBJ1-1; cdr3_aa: CASSQIGYKNTEAFF
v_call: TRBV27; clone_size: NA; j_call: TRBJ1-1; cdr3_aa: CASSLSGQALNTEAFF
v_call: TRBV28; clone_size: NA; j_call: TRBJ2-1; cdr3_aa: CASSLGTSGGVNEQFF
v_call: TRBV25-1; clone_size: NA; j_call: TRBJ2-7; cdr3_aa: CASSAGLAYEQYF
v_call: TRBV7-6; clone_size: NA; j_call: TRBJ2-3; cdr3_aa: CASSLFPWTGVADTQYF
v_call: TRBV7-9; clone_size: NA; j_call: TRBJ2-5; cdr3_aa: CASSSTGLQETQYF
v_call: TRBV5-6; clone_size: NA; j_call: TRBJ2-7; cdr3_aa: CASSLRGTSRYEQYF
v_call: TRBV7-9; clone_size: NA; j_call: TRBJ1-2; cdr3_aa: CASSSSLRTEDGYTF
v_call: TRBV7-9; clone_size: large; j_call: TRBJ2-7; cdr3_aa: CASSLVGVFDEQYF
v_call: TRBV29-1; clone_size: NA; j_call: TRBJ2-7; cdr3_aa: CSVGSGTTYEQYF
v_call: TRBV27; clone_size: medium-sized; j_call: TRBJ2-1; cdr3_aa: CASSLLSGNEQFF
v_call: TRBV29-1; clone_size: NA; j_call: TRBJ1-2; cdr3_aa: CSVDKGELEEEDLPDYGYTF
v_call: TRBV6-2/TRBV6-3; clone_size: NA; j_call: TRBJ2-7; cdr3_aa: CASTKDSHYEQYF
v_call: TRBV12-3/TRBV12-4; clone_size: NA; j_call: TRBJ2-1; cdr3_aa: CASSPGVGNEQFF
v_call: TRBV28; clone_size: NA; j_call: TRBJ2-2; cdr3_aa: CASSHRVSSSGELFF
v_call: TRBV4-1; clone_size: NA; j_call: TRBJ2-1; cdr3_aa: CASSRAFGLNYNDQFF